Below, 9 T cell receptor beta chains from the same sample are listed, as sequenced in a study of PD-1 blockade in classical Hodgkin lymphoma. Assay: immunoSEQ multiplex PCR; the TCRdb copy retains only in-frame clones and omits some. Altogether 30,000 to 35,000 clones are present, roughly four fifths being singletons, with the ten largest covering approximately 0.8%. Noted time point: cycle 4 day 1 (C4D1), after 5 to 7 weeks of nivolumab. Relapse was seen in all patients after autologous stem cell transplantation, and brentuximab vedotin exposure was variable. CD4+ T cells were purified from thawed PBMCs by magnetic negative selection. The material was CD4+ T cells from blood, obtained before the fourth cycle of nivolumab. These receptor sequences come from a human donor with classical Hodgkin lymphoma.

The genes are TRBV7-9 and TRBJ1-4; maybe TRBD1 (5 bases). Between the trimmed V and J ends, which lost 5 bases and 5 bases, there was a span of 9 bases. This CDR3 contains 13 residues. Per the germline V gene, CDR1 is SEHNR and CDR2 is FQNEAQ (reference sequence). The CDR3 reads CASSPGGNEKLFF. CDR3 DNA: TGTGCCAGCAGCCCTGGGGGGAATGAAAAACTGTTTTTT.

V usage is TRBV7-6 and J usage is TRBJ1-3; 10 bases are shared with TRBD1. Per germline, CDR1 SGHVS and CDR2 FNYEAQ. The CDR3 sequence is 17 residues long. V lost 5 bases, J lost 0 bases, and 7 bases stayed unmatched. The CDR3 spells CASSPTGTGASGNTIYF. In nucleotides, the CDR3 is TGTGCCAGCAGCCCAACCGGGACAGGGGCCTCTGGAAACACCATATATTTT.

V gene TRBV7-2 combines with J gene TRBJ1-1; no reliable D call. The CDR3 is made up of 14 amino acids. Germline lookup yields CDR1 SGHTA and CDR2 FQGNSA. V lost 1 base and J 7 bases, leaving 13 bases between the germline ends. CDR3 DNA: TGTGCCAGCAGCTTAGACGCGGTTAGAGATGAAGCTTTCTTT. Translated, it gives CASSLDAVRDEAFF. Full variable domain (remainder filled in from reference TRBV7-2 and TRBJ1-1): GAGVSQSPSNKVTEKGKDVELRCDPISGHTALYWYRQSLGQGLEFLIYFQGNSAPDKSGLPSDRFSAERTGGSVSTLTIQRTQQEDSAVYLCASSLDAVRDEAFFGQGTRLTVV.

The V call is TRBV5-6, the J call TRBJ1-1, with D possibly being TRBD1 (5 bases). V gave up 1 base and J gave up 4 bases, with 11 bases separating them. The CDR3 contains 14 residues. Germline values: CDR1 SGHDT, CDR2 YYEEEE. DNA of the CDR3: TGTGCCAGCAGCTTGCAGGGAGGGGTCACTGAAGCTTTCTTT. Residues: CASSLQGGVTEAFF.

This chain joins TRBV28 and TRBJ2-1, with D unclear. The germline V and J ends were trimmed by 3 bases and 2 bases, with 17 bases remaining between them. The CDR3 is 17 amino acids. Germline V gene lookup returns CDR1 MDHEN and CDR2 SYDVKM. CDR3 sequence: CASSLVVWSQAYNEQFF. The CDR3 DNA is TGTGCCAGCAGTTTGGTGGTATGGAGTCAGGCCTACAATGAGCAGTTCTTC. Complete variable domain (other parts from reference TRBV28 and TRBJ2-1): DVKVTQSSRYLVKRTGEKVFLECVQDMDHENMFWYRQDPGLGLRLIYFSYDVKMKEKGDIPEGYSVSREKKERFSLILESASTNQTSMYLCASSLVVWSQAYNEQFFGPGTRLTVL.

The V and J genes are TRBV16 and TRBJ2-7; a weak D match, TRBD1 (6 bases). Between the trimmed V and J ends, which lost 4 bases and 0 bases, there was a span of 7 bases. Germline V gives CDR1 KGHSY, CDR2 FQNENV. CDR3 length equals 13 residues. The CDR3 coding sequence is TGTGCCAGCAGCCGGACAGCCTCCTACGAGCAGTACTTC. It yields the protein CASSRTASYEQYF.

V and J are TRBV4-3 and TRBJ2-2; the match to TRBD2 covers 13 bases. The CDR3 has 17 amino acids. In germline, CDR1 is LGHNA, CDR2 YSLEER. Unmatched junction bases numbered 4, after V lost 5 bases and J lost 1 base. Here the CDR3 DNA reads TGCGCCAGCAGCATGGGACTAGCGGGGTTGAACACCGGGGAGCTGTTTTTT. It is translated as CASSMGLAGLNTGELFF.

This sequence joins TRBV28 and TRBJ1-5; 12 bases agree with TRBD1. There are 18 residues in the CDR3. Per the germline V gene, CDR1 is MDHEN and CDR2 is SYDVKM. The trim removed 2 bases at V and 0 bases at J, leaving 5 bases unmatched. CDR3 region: CASSLGTGGRNSNQPQHF. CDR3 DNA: TGTGCCAGCAGTTTAGGGACAGGGGGCCGTAATAGCAATCAGCCCCAGCATTTT.

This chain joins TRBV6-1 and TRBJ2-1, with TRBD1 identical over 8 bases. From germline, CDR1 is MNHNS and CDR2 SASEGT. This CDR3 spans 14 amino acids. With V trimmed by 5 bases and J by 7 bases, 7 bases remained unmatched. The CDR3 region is CASSLRQGINEQFF. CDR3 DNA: TGTGCCAGCAGTTTACGACAGGGGATAAATGAGCAGTTCTTC.